The source of this T cell receptor beta chain is a study of blood T cell repertoires in COVID-19. Study-level background: Both acute and convalescent COVID-19 samples were obtained from the United States, Italy and Spain. T cells, B-cell-depleted T cells, or PBMCs supplied cDNA or gDNA.

Data came from immunoSEQ multiplex PCR; TCRdb stores just in-frame clones and leaves some out. This sample yields some 120,000 clones, of which 70% to 85% are seen a single time; approximately 7% belongs to the top ten. The ends were cut back, 3 bases at V and 2 bases at J, with 20 bases in the middle. The CDR3 is made up of 17 amino acids. CDR1 DFQATT and CDR2 SNEGSKA come from the germline V gene (reference sequence). This clone showed up just once. The specimen was peripheral blood. The chain employs TRBV20-1 and TRBJ2-1; a possible D gene is TRBD2 (5 bases). This TCR derives from a man aged 65 to 79 with active or convalescent COVID-19. CDR3 residues: CSASSAVGRGTYNEQFF. CDR3 nucleotide sequence: TGCAGTGCTAGTAGTGCTGTAGGGAGAGGGACCTACAATGAGCAGTTCTTC.